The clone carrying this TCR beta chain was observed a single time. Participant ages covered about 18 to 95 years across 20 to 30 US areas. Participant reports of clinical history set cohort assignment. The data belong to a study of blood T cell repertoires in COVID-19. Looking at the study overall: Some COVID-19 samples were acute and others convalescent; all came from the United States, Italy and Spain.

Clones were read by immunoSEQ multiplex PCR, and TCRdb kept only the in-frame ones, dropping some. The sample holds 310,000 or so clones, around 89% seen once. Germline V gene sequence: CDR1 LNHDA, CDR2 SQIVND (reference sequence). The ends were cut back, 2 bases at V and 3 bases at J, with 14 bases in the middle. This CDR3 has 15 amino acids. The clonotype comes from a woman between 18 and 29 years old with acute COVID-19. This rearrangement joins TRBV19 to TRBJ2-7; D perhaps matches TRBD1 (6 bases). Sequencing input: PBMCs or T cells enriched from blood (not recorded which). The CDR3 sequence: CASSISRDKYYEQYF. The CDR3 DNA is TGTGCCAGTAGTATATCCCGGGACAAATACTACGAGCAGTACTTC.